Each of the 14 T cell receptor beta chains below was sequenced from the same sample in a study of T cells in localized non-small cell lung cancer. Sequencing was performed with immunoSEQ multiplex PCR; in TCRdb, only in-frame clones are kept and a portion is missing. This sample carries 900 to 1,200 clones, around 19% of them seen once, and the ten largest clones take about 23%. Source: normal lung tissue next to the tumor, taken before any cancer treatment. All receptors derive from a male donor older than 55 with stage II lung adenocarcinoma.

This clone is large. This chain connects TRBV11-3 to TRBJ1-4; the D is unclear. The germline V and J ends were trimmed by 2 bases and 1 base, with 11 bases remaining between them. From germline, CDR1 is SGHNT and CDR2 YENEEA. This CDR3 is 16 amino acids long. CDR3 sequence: CASSLLGGVTNEKLFF. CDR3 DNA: TGTGCCAGCAGCTTATTGGGCGGGGTAACTAATGAAAAACTGTTTTTT.

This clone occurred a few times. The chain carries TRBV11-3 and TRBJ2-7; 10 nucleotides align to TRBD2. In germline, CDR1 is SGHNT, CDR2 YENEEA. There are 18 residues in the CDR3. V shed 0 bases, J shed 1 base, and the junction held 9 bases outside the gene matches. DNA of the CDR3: TGTGCCAGCAGCTTAGATCGGCCTAGCGGGAGTGGGTCCTACGAGCAGTACTTC. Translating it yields CASSLDRPSGSGSYEQYF.

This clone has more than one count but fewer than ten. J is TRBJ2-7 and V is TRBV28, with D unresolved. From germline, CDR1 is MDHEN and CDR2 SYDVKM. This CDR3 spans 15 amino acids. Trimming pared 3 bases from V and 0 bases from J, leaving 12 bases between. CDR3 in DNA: TGTGCCAGCAGTTTGGGCACCTCGAGCTCCTACGAGCAGTACTTC. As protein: CASSLGTSSSYEQYF. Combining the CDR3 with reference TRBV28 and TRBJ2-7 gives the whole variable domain DVKVTQSSRYLVKRTGEKVFLECVQDMDHENMFWYRQDPGLGLRLIYFSYDVKMKEKGDIPEGYSVSREKKERFSLILESASTNQTSMYLCASSLGTSSSYEQYFGPGTRLTVT.

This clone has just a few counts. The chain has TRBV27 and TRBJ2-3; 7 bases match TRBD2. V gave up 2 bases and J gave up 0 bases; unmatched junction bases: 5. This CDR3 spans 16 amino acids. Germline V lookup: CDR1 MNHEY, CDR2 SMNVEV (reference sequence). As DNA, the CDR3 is TGTGCCAGCAGTTTAATGGGGACTATAAGCACAGATACGCAGTATTTT. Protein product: CASSLMGTISTDTQYF.

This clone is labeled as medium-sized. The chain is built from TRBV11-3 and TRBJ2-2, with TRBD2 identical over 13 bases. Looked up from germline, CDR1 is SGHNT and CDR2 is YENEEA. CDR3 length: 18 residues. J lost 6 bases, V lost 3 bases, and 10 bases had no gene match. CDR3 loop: CASSLELAGGPVAGELFF. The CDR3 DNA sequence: TGTGCCAGCAGCTTGGAACTAGCGGGGGGGCCCGTGGCCGGGGAGCTGTTTTTT.

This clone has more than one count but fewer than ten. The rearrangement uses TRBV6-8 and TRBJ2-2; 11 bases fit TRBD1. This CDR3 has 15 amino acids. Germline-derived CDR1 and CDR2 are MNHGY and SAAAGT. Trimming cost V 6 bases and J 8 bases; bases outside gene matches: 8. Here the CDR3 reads CASRPGTGGKGELFF. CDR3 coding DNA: TGTGCCAGCAGGCCCGGGACAGGGGGTAAAGGGGAGCTGTTTTTT.

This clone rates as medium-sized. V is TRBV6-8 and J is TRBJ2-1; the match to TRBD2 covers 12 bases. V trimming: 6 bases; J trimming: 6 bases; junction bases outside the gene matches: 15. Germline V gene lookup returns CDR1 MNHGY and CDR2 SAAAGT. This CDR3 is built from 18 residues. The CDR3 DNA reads TGTGCCAGCAGCATCCCAGGCGCTAGCGGGGGGGCCAGCAATGAGCAGTTCTTC. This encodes CASSIPGASGGASNEQFF.

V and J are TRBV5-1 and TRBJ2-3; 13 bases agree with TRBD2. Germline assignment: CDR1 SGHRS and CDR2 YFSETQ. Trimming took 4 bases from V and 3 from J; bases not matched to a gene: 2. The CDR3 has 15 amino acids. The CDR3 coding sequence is TGCGCCAGCAGCGTGACTAGCGGGAGGACAGATACGCAGTATTTT. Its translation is CASSVTSGRTDTQYF.

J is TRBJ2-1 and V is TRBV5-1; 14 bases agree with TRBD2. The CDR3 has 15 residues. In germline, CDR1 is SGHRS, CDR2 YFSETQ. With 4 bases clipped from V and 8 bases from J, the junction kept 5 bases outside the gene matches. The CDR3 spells CASSEGLAGVDEQFF. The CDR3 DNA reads TGCGCCAGCAGCGAGGGACTAGCGGGAGTTGATGAGCAGTTCTTC.

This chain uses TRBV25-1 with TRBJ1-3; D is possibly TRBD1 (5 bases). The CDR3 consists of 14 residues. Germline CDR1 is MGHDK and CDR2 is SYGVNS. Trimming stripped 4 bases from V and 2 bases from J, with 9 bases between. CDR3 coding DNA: TGTGCCAGCAGTGCCCAGGGAGCTGGAAACACCATATATTTT. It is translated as CASSAQGAGNTIYF.

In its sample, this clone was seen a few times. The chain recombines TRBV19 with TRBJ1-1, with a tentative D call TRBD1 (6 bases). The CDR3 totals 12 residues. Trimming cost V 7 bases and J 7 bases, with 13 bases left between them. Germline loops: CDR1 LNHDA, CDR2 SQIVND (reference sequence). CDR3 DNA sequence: TGTGCCAGTACCGGGGGACACTTTGAAGCTTTCTTT. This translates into CASTGGHFEAFF.

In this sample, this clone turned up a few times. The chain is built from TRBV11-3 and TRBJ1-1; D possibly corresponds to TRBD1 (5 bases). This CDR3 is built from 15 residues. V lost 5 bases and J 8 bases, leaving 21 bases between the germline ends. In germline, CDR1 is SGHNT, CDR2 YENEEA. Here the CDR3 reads CASSPGGDGGVEAFF. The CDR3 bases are TGTGCCAGCAGCCCGGGGGGGGACGGCGGAGTAGAAGCTTTCTTT.

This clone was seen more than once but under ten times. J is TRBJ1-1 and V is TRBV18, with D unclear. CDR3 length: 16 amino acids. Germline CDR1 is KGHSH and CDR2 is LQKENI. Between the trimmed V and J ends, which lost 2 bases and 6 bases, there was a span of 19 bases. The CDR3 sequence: CASSPGLGELIAEAFF. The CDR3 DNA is TGTGCCAGCTCACCAGGGCTTGGGGAATTGATTGCTGAAGCTTTCTTT. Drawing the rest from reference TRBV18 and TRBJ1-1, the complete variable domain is NAGVMQNPRHLVRRRGQEARLRCSPMKGHSHVYWYRQLPEEGLKFMVYLQKENIIDESGMPKERFSAEFPKEGPSILRIQQVVRGDSAAYFCASSPGLGELIAEAFFGQGTRLTVV.

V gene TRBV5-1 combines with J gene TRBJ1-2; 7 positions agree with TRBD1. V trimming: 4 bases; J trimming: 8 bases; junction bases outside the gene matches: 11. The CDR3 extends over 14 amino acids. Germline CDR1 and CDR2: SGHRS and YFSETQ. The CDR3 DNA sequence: TGCGCCAGCAGCCTGGGGACAGCCCTGCTCGGCTACACCTTC. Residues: CASSLGTALLGYTF. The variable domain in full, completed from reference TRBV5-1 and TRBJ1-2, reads KAGVTQTPRYLIKTRGQQVTLSCSPISGHRSVSWYQQTPGQGLQFLFEYFSETQRNKGNFPGRFSGRQFSNSRSEMNVSTLELGDSALYLCASSLGTALLGYTFGSGTRLTVV.